Reported below is one TCR beta chain. Its target is not known. These data come from a study of Tregs in tolerant kidney transplant recipients. Study-wide background: Mixed chimerism was transient after nonmyeloablative marrow transplants from related graft donors.

FACS sorting followed an approximately 6-day coculture of CFSE-labeled recipient PBMCs with irradiated graft donor PBMCs. This table comes from immunoSEQ multiplex PCR, and its TCRdb copy is limited to in-frame clones, with some not included. Of just over 15,000 clones detected, roughly 50% appear once; the ten largest clones hold 2.5% to 4%. V dropped 5 bases and J dropped 7 bases, with 18 bases sitting between them. Germline V gene sequence: CDR1 SGHTS, CDR2 YDEGEE. CDR3 size: 14 residues. Sequencing was performed on CD4+ T cells from blood cultured with allogeneic cells, taken before the transplant. The rearrangement links TRBV5-8 to TRBJ1-1, with D tentatively TRBD1 (6 bases). This receptor was taken from a human patient who received a combined kidney and bone marrow transplant. The CDR3 sequence: CASRLRGNWNEAFF. In nucleotides, the CDR3 is TGTGCCAGCAGGTTAAGGGGGAATTGGAATGAAGCTTTCTTT.